The 27 T cell receptor beta chains below come from one sample, sequenced in a study of blood T cell repertoires in COVID-19. Sequencing used immunoSEQ multiplex PCR; TCRdb keeps in-frame clones, though not all of them. The sample yields 100,000 to 150,000 clones, about 90% seen once. What was sequenced was peripheral blood. These receptors all come from a man between 65 and 80 years old who had recovered from COVID-19.

The chain employs TRBV15 and TRBJ1-5; 10 nucleotides agree with TRBD1. Germline CDR1 is LNHNV and CDR2 is YYDKDF (reference sequence). CDR3 size: 21 residues. Trimming took 0 bases from V and 0 from J; bases not matched to a gene: 14. CDR3 DNA sequence: TGTGCCACCAGCAGAGATCTCTTTGGGACAGGGGCTTCTTCTAGCAATCAGCCCCAGCATTTT. Amino acids: CATSRDLFGTGASSSNQPQHF. Combining the CDR3 with reference TRBV15 and TRBJ1-5 gives the whole variable domain DAMVIQNPRYQVTQFGKPVTLSCSQTLNHNVMYWYQQKSSQAPKLLFHYYDKDFNNEADTPDNFQSRRPNTSFCFLDIRSPGLGDTAMYLCATSRDLFGTGASSSNQPQHFGDGTRLSIL.

This chain joins TRBV5-1 and TRBJ2-5; D may be TRBD2 (5 bases). Per the germline V gene, CDR1 is SGHRS and CDR2 is YFSETQ. There are 15 residues in the CDR3. V was shortened by 7 bases and J by 5 bases, with 21 bases between the two germline ends. The CDR3 protein is CASAILARLEETQYF. CDR3 sequence (DNA): TGCGCCAGCGCAATTTTAGCGAGGTTGGAGGAGACCCAGTACTTC.

The chain joins TRBV18 to TRBJ1-2; D possibly corresponds to TRBD1 (5 bases). The CDR3 runs 18 residues. The germline gives CDR1 KGHSH, CDR2 LQKENI. Trimming left V 2 bases short and J 3 bases short, with 22 bases between. CDR3 region: CASSPIPGVPSSDYGYTF. The CDR3 DNA is TGTGCCAGCTCACCAATACCGGGGGTCCCCTCGTCGGACTATGGCTACACCTTC.

This chain uses TRBV28 with TRBJ2-3; D unclear. CDR1 MDHEN and CDR2 SYDVKM come from the germline V gene. Deletions cut 2 bases from V and 4 bases from J, with 13 bases between. This CDR3 is built from 15 residues. For the CDR3, the DNA is TGTGCCAGCAGTTTAGGCCTGATCCGCTCAGATACGCAGTATTTT. It translates to CASSLGLIRSDTQYF.

V gene TRBV2 combines with J gene TRBJ2-3; no firm D call. The CDR3 is 13 amino acids. Trimming pared 3 bases from V and 0 bases from J, leaving 4 bases between. From germline, CDR1 is SNHLY and CDR2 FYNNEI. The CDR3 DNA is TGTGCCAGCAGTGAGGAGAGCACAGATACGCAGTATTTT. The encoded protein is CASSEESTDTQYF.

The chain employs TRBV6-6 and TRBJ1-4; the D gene is possibly TRBD1 (5 bases). The germline V gene encodes CDR1 MNHNY and CDR2 SVGAGI (reference sequence). The length of the CDR3 is 15 residues. Trimming left V 0 bases short and J 4 bases short, with 9 bases between. The CDR3 reads CASSYSDSINEKLFF. For the CDR3, the DNA is TGTGCCAGCAGTTACTCAGACAGCATTAATGAAAAACTGTTTTTT.

V and J are TRBV28 and TRBJ2-7; maybe TRBD2 (6 bases). The CDR3 loop spans 14 amino acids. Trimming took 7 bases from V and 1 from J, leaving 14 bases between them. The germline gives CDR1 MDHEN, CDR2 SYDVKM. CDR3 coding DNA: TGTGCCAGCACCACCCTGGGGGGTTCCTACGAGCAGTACTTC. Its translation: CASTTLGGSYEQYF. Full variable domain (missing parts from reference TRBV28 and TRBJ2-7): DVKVTQSSRYLVKRTGEKVFLECVQDMDHENMFWYRQDPGLGLRLIYFSYDVKMKEKGDIPEGYSVSREKKERFSLILESASTNQTSMYLCASTTLGGSYEQYFGPGTRLTVT.

There are a few counts of this clone. The chain uses TRBV28 and TRBJ2-1; the D gene is possibly TRBD2 (5 bases). Trimming took off 2 bases at V and 0 bases at J, with 8 bases between the two ends. The CDR3 consists of 15 residues. Germline-derived CDR1 and CDR2 are MDHEN and SYDVKM. CDR3 sequence reads: CASSLGLSSYNEQFF. CDR3 in DNA: TGTGCCAGCAGTTTAGGACTCAGCTCCTACAATGAGCAGTTCTTC.

V gene TRBV2 combines with J gene TRBJ1-3; D is undetermined. The CDR3 sequence is 15 residues long. The V end was cut by 0 bases, the J end by 4 bases, with 10 bases between. From germline, CDR1 is SNHLY and CDR2 FYNNEI. The CDR3 is CASSEAVLPGNTIYF. CDR3 DNA: TGTGCCAGCAGTGAAGCGGTTCTACCCGGAAACACCATATATTTT.

The V call is TRBV2, the J call TRBJ1-2; D is uncertain. Germline values: CDR1 SNHLY, CDR2 FYNNEI. Trimming cost V 6 bases and J 1 base, with 6 bases left between them. The CDR3 length is 12 residues. The DNA for the CDR3 is TGTGCCAGCAGCAGGCTTAACTATGGCTACACCTTC. Amino acid sequence: CASSRLNYGYTF.

The chain carries TRBV9 and TRBJ2-1; tentative D call: TRBD2 (6 bases). CDR3 length equals 13 residues. V dropped 3 bases and J dropped 10 bases, with 14 bases sitting between them. Germline V gene lookup returns CDR1 SGDLS and CDR2 YYNGEE. For the CDR3, the DNA is TGTGCCAGCAGCGCAACCGGGGGATCAGAGCAGTTCTTC. The encoded protein is CASSATGGSEQFF.

The rearrangement uses TRBV5-4 and TRBJ2-7, with TRBD1 matching 8 bases. This CDR3 comprises 14 residues. Germline CDR1 reads SGHNT; CDR2 reads YYREEE (reference sequence). With 9 bases clipped from V and 2 bases from J, the junction kept 10 bases outside the gene matches. The CDR3 DNA reads TGTGCCACCGAGGACAGGGCGAAACCCTACGAGCAGTACTTC. Translating it yields CATEDRAKPYEQYF.

This chain connects TRBV29-1 to TRBJ1-4; no reliable D call. The CDR3 runs 13 residues. The V end was cut by 1 base, the J end by 7 bases, with 10 bases between. CDR1 is SQVTM, CDR2 ANQGSEA, per germline. CDR3 coding DNA: TGCAGCGTTGAAGCCCTCCGAGGTGAAAAACTGTTTTTT. Protein product: CSVEALRGEKLFF.

In this sample, this clone turned up a few times. The V gene is TRBV7-9, the J gene TRBJ1-1; D ambiguous. CDR1 and CDR2 (germline): SEHNR, FQNEAQ (reference sequence). The CDR3 is 15 amino acids. Trimming took 8 bases from V and 4 from J, leaving 20 bases between them. The CDR3 spells CASQKAFGVFTEAFF. The CDR3 DNA sequence: TGTGCCAGCCAGAAAGCTTTCGGGGTGTTCACTGAAGCTTTCTTT.

This chain uses TRBV19 with TRBJ2-3; D possibly corresponds to TRBD1 (5 bases). The CDR3 is 12 amino acids. Trimming left V 7 bases short and J 6 bases short, with 11 bases between. Germline V gene sequence: CDR1 LNHDA, CDR2 SQIVND (reference sequence). DNA of the CDR3: TGTGCCAGTATGTCGCAGGGCGATACGCAGTATTTT. As protein: CASMSQGDTQYF.

The chain links TRBV5-6 to TRBJ1-1; D may be TRBD1 (6 bases). Trimming stripped 1 base from V and 0 bases from J, with 10 bases between. The CDR3 covers 15 residues. From germline, CDR1 is SGHDT and CDR2 YYEEEE. The CDR3 sequence: CASSLTGSMNTEAFF. As DNA, the CDR3 is TGTGCCAGCAGCTTGACAGGGTCAATGAACACTGAAGCTTTCTTT.

The rearrangement links TRBV6-5 to TRBJ2-7; 7 bases align to TRBD2. This CDR3 spans 15 amino acids. The germline V gene encodes CDR1 MNHEY and CDR2 SVGAGI. Losses at the gene ends were 7 bases for V and 2 bases for J; bases not matched to a gene: 11. CDR3 sequence (DNA): TGTGCCAGCAAAAGGCAGGCGGGAGTGACCTACGAGCAGTACTTC. It is translated as CASKRQAGVTYEQYF.

The V and J genes are TRBV29-1 and TRBJ2-1, with 9 nucleotides matching TRBD1. Germline V CDR1 and CDR2: SQVTM, ANQGSEA. V lost 7 bases and J lost 0; bases outside the gene matches: 4. This CDR3 spans 14 amino acids. CDR3 protein: CSGGQGSSYNEQFF. CDR3 DNA: TGCAGCGGGGGACAGGGAAGCTCCTACAATGAGCAGTTCTTC.

The chain combines TRBV27 with TRBJ2-1, with a weak D call TRBD1 (5 bases). Germline V gives CDR1 MNHEY, CDR2 SMNVEV (reference sequence). This CDR3 contains 13 residues. The V end was cut by 6 bases, the J end by 7 bases, with 13 bases between. The DNA for the CDR3 is TGTGCCAGCAGAAATCAGGGTAAGAATGAGCAGTTCTTC. This encodes CASRNQGKNEQFF.

The genes are TRBV27 and TRBJ2-1, with 12 bases that match TRBD2. J lost 2 bases, V lost 7 bases, and 6 bases had no gene match. CDR1 is MNHEY and CDR2 is SMNVEV in the germline V gene (reference sequence). This CDR3 contains 16 residues. The CDR3 region is CASTPASGRAYNEQFF. The CDR3 DNA is TGTGCCAGCACGCCCGCTAGCGGGAGGGCCTACAATGAGCAGTTCTTC.

The J gene is TRBJ2-3, the V gene TRBV7-9; D gene ambiguous. The CDR3 contains 12 residues. The V gene lost 5 bases and the J gene lost 7 bases, with 10 bases spanning the gap. Germline values: CDR1 SEHNR, CDR2 FQNEAQ (reference sequence). The CDR3 protein is CASSGQWHTQYF. The CDR3 DNA follows: TGTGCCAGCAGCGGTCAGTGGCATACGCAGTATTTT.

The chain combines TRBV6-1 with TRBJ1-4, with TRBD1 matching over 8 bases. Germline loops: CDR1 MNHNS, CDR2 SASEGT. The CDR3 totals 14 residues. Unmatched junction bases numbered 3, after V lost 2 bases and J lost 7 bases. The CDR3 DNA sequence: TGTGCCAGCAGTGAATTACAGGGGGGTGAAAAACTGTTTTTT. This gives the protein CASSELQGGEKLFF.

The rearrangement uses TRBV6-1 and TRBJ2-7, with D possibly TRBD1 on 5 matching bases. The CDR3 sequence is 14 residues long. Trimming shortened V by 2 bases and J by 6 bases, and 14 bases separated the two germline ends. Germline lookup yields CDR1 MNHNS and CDR2 SASEGT. CDR3 sequence: CASSERQLMVEQYF. In nucleotides, the CDR3 is TGTGCCAGCAGTGAAAGACAGCTGATGGTCGAGCAGTACTTC.

The chain recombines TRBV7-9 with TRBJ2-7, with D maybe TRBD1 (6 bases). CDR1 SEHNR and CDR2 FQNEAQ come from the germline V gene (reference sequence). Deletions cut 3 bases from V and 0 bases from J, with 15 bases between. The length of the CDR3 is 16 residues. CDR3 region: CASSLAPGHISYEQYF. The CDR3 nucleotides read TGTGCCAGCAGCTTGGCTCCGGGACACATCTCCTACGAGCAGTACTTC.

For the CDR3, the DNA is TGCAGTGCTAGTCTGGCTAGCGAAAGGGAGACCCAGTACTTC. Its protein is CSASLASERETQYF. The chain uses TRBV20-1 and TRBJ2-5; D might be TRBD2 (6 bases). Germline values: CDR1 DFQATT, CDR2 SNEGSKA (reference sequence). The CDR3 consists of 14 residues. Trimming shortened V by 3 bases and J by 5 bases, and 16 bases separated the two germline ends.

The chain couples TRBV30 to TRBJ2-4; 7 nucleotides match TRBD1. Trimming took 8 bases from V and 2 from J; bases not matched to a gene: 3. CDR1 GTSNPN and CDR2 SVGIG come from the germline V gene (reference sequence). The CDR3 is made up of 12 amino acids. Here the CDR3 DNA reads TGTGCCCCGGACAGGACCAAAAACATTCAGTACTTC. Translation: CAPDRTKNIQYF.

This clone was detected once. This chain joins TRBV14 and TRBJ2-5, with D hard to call. Germline CDR1 is SGHDN and CDR2 is FVKESK. The V end lost 1 base, the J end lost 5 bases, and 14 bases lay between the germline ends. The CDR3 extends over 15 amino acids. CDR3 in amino acids: CASSQGLRSEETQYF. The CDR3 nucleotides read TGTGCCAGCAGCCAAGGGTTGCGCAGCGAGGAGACCCAGTACTTC.